A single sample gave rise to the 7 T cell receptor beta chains below, sequenced in a study of cytomegalovirus exposure and HLA in healthy donors. Both 60 Vbeta primers and 13 Jbeta primers went into the PCR. This table comes from immunoSEQ multiplex PCR, and its TCRdb copy is limited to in-frame clones, with some not included. The table lists over 110,000 clones, roughly four fifths of them singletons. Sequencing used PBMCs. Every receptor here comes from a male donor in good health and CMV-seronegative.

Comment on this clone: The CDR3 does not close with the conserved phenylalanine or tryptophan, likely indicating a read error. The genes are TRBV5-6 and TRBJ1-4; 7 nucleotides line up with TRBD1. The CDR3 consists of 15 residues. With 3 bases clipped from V and 4 bases from J, the junction kept 6 bases outside the gene matches. CDR1 and CDR2 from the germline V gene are SGHDT and YYEEEE. The CDR3, as DNA: TGTGCCAGCAGCTCCGGGACAGACCTTAATGAAAAACTGTTTCTT. Protein sequence: CASSSGTDLNEKLFL.

The chain carries TRBV28 and TRBJ2-5; TRBD2 matches at 7 bases. The CDR3 runs 16 residues. The germline V gene has CDR1 MDHEN and CDR2 SYDVKM. Losses at the gene ends were 6 bases for V and 3 bases for J; bases not matched to a gene: 13. Written as DNA, the CDR3 is TGTGCCAGCAGCCCGCCTGGAGGGAGGGCAAAAGAGACCCAGTACTTC. Encoded protein: CASSPPGGRAKETQYF.

The CDR3 coding sequence is TGTGCCAGCAGCTCCTCCCTCCCTCCTGCTTCGGACAGTCCTGAAGCTTTCTTT. It yields the protein CASSSSLPPASDSPEAFF. The chain has TRBV7-9 and TRBJ1-1; D perhaps matches TRBD1 (6 bases). Trimming shortened V by 4 bases and J by 6 bases, and 27 bases separated the two germline ends. CDR1 SEHNR and CDR2 FQNEAQ come from the germline V gene (reference sequence). This CDR3 is 18 amino acids long.

The chain is built from TRBV7-2 and TRBJ2-5; D is ambiguous. The CDR3 is 13 amino acids. The V end lost 5 bases, the J end lost 2 bases, and 9 bases lay between the germline ends. CDR1 and CDR2 from the germline V gene are SGHTA and FQGNSA. The DNA of the CDR3 is TGTGCCAGCAGCCGACCAGGTCAAGAGACCCAGTACTTC. This codes for CASSRPGQETQYF.

The chain uses TRBV5-1 and TRBJ1-4, with 8 bases that match TRBD1. CDR1 and CDR2 from the germline V gene are SGHRS and YFSETQ. Trimming removed 4 bases from V and 4 bases from J; junction bases left unmatched: 6. There are 15 residues in the CDR3. The CDR3, as DNA: TGCGCCAGCAGCGTGACAGGGGTGAATAATGAAAAACTGTTTTTT. Translating it yields CASSVTGVNNEKLFF.

This chain uses TRBV15 with TRBJ2-1; D unresolved. The ends were cut back, 0 bases at V and 9 bases at J, with 18 bases in the middle. Germline CDR1 is LNHNV and CDR2 is YYDKDF (reference sequence). The CDR3 runs to 16 residues. CDR3 coding DNA: TGTGCCACCAGCAGAGAGGGCAGGAACATTTTTAGTGAGCAGTTCTTC. It is translated as CATSREGRNIFSEQFF.

This clone has more than one count but fewer than ten. V usage is TRBV4-1 and J usage is TRBJ2-3; 12 bases are shared with TRBD2. Germline V gives CDR1 MGHRA, CDR2 YSYEKL. V lost 3 bases, J lost 4 bases, and 11 bases stayed unmatched. This CDR3 comprises 18 residues. CDR3 region: CASSHTSRLAGDPDTQYF. The CDR3 DNA reads as TGCGCCAGCAGCCACACGAGCCGACTAGCGGGAGATCCAGATACGCAGTATTTT.